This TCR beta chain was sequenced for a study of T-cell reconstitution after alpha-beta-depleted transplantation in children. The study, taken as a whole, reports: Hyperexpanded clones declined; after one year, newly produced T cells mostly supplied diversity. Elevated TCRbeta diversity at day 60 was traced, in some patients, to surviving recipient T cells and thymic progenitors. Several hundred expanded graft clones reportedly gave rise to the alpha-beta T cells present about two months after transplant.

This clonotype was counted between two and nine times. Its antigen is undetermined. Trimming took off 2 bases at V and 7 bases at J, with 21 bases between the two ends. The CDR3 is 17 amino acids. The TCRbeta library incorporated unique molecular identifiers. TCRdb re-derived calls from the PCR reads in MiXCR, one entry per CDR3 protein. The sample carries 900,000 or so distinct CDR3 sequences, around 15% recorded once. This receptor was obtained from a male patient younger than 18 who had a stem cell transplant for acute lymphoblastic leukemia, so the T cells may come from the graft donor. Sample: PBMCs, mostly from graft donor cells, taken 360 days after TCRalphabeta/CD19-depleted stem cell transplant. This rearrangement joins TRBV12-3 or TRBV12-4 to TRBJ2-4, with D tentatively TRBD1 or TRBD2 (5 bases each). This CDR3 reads CASSLKPQGIAYNIQYF. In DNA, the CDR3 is TGTGCCAGCAGTTTAAAGCCCCAGGGTATAGCGTACAACATTCAGTACTTC.